This T cell receptor beta chain was found in a study of cytomegalovirus exposure and HLA in healthy donors. Looking at the study overall: HLA-typed donors contributed some 87 million unique TCRs, which were held in an early data release. The Caucasian-associated ancestry cluster contained more than 75% of the roughly 400 genotyped donors. Study-wide results and limits: A later analysis associated 15,000 or so TCR beta sequences with HLA alleles at a 0.05 false discovery rate.

The PCR employed 60 Vbeta primers together with 13 Jbeta primers. Profiled with immunoSEQ multiplex PCR; TCRdb holds only in-frame clones, not every one. This table holds roughly 75,000 clones, around 83% found once. This clone was picked up a small number of times. Its antigen remains unknown. The germline V gene has CDR1 LGHNT and CDR2 FRNRAP. Between the trimmed V and J ends, which lost 2 bases and 4 bases, there was a span of 24 bases. CDR3 length: 18 amino acids. Sequencing was carried out using PBMCs. This sequence joins TRBV12-5 and TRBJ2-7; a weak D match, TRBD2 (7 bases). This clonotype was obtained from a man aged 65 to 85 in good health and CMV-seropositive. CDR3 in amino acids: CASGLYRGGAGATYEQYF. Here the CDR3 DNA reads TGTGCTAGTGGTTTGTACCGGGGAGGGGCGGGGGCCACGTACGAGCAGTACTTC.